The 6 T cell receptor beta chains in this list originate from one sample, sequenced in a study of cytomegalovirus exposure and HLA in healthy donors. Primers for the PCR totalled 60 Vbeta and 13 Jbeta. The protocol was immunoSEQ multiplex PCR, while the TCRdb copy is restricted to in-frame clones and leaves out a portion. The sample contains 200,000 or so clones, 82% of which appear only once. The sequenced sample was PBMCs. The receptors originated from a boy aged 2 to 10 in good health and CMV-seronegative.

The rearrangement joins TRBV7-8 to TRBJ1-1; 7 bases map to TRBD1. Unmatched junction bases numbered 8, after V lost 3 bases and J lost 1 base. Germline V CDR1 and CDR2: SGHVS, FQNEAQ. The CDR3 extends over 16 amino acids. DNA of the CDR3: TGTGCCAGCAGCTTGGGTAGGGGGCGCGGGAACACTGAAGCTTTCTTT. This gives the protein CASSLGRGRGNTEAFF. The full variable domain, its missing parts supplied by reference TRBV7-8 and TRBJ1-1, is GAGVSQSPRYKVAKRGQDVALRCDPISGHVSLFWYQQALGQGPEFLTYFQNEAQLDKSGLPSDRFFAERPEGSVSTLKIQRTQQEDSAVYLCASSLGRGRGNTEAFFGQGTRLTVV.

The V and J genes are TRBV2 and TRBJ1-5; D is unresolved. V lost 5 bases and J lost 0, with 8 bases in between. This CDR3 is 14 amino acids long. CDR1 is SNHLY and CDR2 is FYNNEI in the germline V gene. The CDR3 region is CASSRRYSNQPQHF. DNA for the CDR3: TGTGCCAGCAGTCGGAGGTATAGCAATCAGCCCCAGCATTTT.

The chain couples TRBV5-1 to TRBJ1-2; no clear D. V gave up 1 base and J gave up 7 bases, with 11 bases separating them. Per germline, CDR1 SGHRS and CDR2 YFSETQ. There are 13 residues in the CDR3. CDR3 sequence: CASSLNSISGYTF. CDR3 DNA: TGCGCCAGCAGCTTGAACAGTATATCTGGCTACACCTTC.

V is TRBV5-1 and J is TRBJ2-6; 8 nucleotides align to TRBD1. This CDR3 contains 18 residues. J lost 0 bases, V lost 0 bases, and 5 bases had no gene match. Germline V gene data show CDR1 as SGHRS and CDR2 as YFSETQ. CDR3 nucleotides: TGCGCCAGCAGCTTGGACAGGGGGATAGTCTCTGGGGCCAACGTCCTGACTTTC. Amino acids: CASSLDRGIVSGANVLTF.

The chain links TRBV11-2 to TRBJ2-1, with D possibly TRBD2 on 5 matching bases. Germline V CDR1 and CDR2: SGHAT, FQNNGV. The CDR3 extends over 16 amino acids. Trimming removed 5 bases from V and 4 bases from J, with 18 bases in between. CDR3 nucleotides: TGTGCCAGCAGCCCCCAAGTCGAGGGTGGATACAATGAGCAGTTCTTC. It specifies CASSPQVEGGYNEQFF.

The CDR3 spells CASSQLAGGREQYF. CDR3 coding DNA: TGTGCCAGCAGCCAACTAGCGGGGGGGCGCGAGCAGTACTTC. This chain uses TRBV4-2 with TRBJ2-7; 12 nucleotides match TRBD2. J lost 6 bases, V lost 2 bases, and 2 bases had no gene match. The CDR3 covers 14 residues. Germline CDR1 reads LGHNA; CDR2 reads YNFKEQ.